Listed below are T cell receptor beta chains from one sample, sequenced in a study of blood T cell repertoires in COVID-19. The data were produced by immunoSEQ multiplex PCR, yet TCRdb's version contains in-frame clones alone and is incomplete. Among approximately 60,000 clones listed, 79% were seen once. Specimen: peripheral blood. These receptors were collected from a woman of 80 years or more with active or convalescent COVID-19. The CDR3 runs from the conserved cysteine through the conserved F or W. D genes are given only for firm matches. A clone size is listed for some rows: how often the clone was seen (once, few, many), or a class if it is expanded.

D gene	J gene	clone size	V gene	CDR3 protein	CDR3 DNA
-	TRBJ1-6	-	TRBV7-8	CASSLGGGVNSPLHF	TGTGCCAGCAGCTTAGGAGGGGGGGTTAATTCACCCCTCCACTTT
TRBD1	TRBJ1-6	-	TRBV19	CASSSTGVDSPLHF	TGTGCCAGTAGTTCCACAGGGGTGGATTCACCCCTCCACTTT
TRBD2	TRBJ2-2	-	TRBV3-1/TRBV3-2	CASSFTSAGELFF	TGTGCCAGCAGTTTCACTAGCGCTGGGGAGCTGTTTTTT
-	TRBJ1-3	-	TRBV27	CASSFSSSGNTIYF	TGTGCCAGCAGTTTCTCCAGCTCTGGAAACACCATATATTTT
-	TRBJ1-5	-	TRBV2	CASSEWRVQPQHF	TGTGCCAGCAGTGAATGGCGGGTACAGCCCCAGCATTTT
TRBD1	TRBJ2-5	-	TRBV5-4	CASSLQGAGETQYF	TGTGCCAGCAGCTTGCAGGGGGCTGGGGAGACCCAGTACTTC
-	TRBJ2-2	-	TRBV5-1	CASSLDSNTGELFF	TGCGCCAGCAGCTTGGACTCGAACACCGGGGAGCTGTTTTTT
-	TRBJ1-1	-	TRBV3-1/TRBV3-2	CASSQVGGEAEAFF	TGTGCCAGCAGCCAAGTTGGGGGCGAGGCTGAAGCTTTCTTT
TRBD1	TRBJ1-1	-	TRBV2	CASRRTGYTEAFF	TGTGCCAGCAGACGGACAGGGTACACTGAAGCTTTCTTT
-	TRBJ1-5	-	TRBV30	CAWAEYSNQPQHF	TGTGCCTGGGCGGAATATAGCAATCAGCCCCAGCATTTT
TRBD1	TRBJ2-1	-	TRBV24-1	CATSEQTGERRGEQFF	TGTGCCACCAGTGAACAAACAGGGGAAAGAAGGGGTGAGCAGTTCTTC
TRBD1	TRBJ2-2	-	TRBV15	CATSRRTGGSTGELFF	TGTGCCACCAGCAGACGGACAGGGGGGAGCACCGGGGAGCTGTTTTTT
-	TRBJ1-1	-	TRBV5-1	CASSLTESGEAFF	TGCGCCAGCAGCTTGACAGAGTCCGGTGAAGCTTTCTTT
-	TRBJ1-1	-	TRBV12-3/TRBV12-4	CASSFQGTEAFF	TGTGCCAGCAGTTTCCAGGGTACTGAAGCTTTCTTT
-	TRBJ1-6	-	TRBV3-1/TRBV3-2	CASSQGQPATYNSPLHF	TGTGCCAGCAGCCAAGGACAGCCAGCGACCTATAATTCACCCCTCCACTTT
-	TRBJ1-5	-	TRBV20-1	CSASRDNRDQPQHF	TGCAGTGCTAGTAGGGACAATCGGGATCAGCCCCAGCATTTT
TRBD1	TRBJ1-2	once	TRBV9	CASSSTGPTVGFYGYTF	TGTGCCAGCAGCTCGACAGGGCCGACGGTGGGATTCTATGGCTACACCTTC
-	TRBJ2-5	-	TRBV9	CASSVDDGNGWETQYF	TGTGCCAGCAGCGTAGATGACGGGAATGGATGGGAGACCCAGTACTTC
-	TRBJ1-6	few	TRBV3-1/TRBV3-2	CASSQGVAGASPLHF	TGTGCCAGCAGCCAAGGAGTCGCAGGCGCTTCACCCCTCCACTTT
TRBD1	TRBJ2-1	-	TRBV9	CASSVEGADNNEQFF	TGTGCCAGCAGCGTAGAGGGGGCTGATAACAATGAGCAGTTCTTC
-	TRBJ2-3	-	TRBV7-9	CASSPDWRDTQYF	TGTGCCAGCAGCCCCGACTGGAGGGATACGCAGTATTTT
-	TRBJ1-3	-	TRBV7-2	CASSQLPGPSGNTIYF	TGTGCCAGCAGCCAACTACCCGGTCCCTCTGGAAACACCATATATTTT
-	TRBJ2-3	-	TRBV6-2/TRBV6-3	CASSPRRRGFTDTQYF	TGTGCCAGCAGCCCTCGAAGGAGGGGATTCACAGATACGCAGTATTTT
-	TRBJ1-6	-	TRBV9	CASSVGGYNSPLHF	TGTGCCAGCAGCGTAGGAGGGTATAATTCACCCCTCCACTTT
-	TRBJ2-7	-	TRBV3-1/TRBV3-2	CASSSGAHYEQYF	TGTGCCAGCAGCTCAGGGGCCCACTACGAGCAGTACTTC
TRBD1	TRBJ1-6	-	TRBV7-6	CASSLVSGQENSPLHF	TGTGCCAGCAGCTTAGTATCCGGACAGGAGAATTCACCCCTCCACTTT
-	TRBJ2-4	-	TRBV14	CASSQDTPGDIQYF	TGTGCCAGCAGCCAAGACACCCCCGGGGACATTCAGTACTTC
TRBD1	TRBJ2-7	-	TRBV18	CASSPGQAAYEQYF	TGTGCCAGCTCACCTGGACAGGCCGCCTACGAGCAGTACTTC
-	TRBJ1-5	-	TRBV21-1	CASSKFPGNSNQPQHF	TGTGCCAGCAGCAAATTCCCAGGGAATAGCAATCAGCCCCAGCATTTT
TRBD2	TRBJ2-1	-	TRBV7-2	CASSPRVAGGPEQFF	TGTGCCAGCAGTCCCCGGGTAGCGGGGGGCCCAGAGCAGTTCTTC
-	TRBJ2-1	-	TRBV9	CASSLSGGSQQFF	TGTGCCAGCAGCCTGTCTGGGGGGAGTCAGCAGTTCTTC
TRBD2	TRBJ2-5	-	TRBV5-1	CASSSTGTRGGETQYF	TGCGCCAGCAGTTCGACTGGGACTAGGGGAGGGGAGACCCAGTACTTC
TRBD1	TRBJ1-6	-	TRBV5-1	CASSLGQGPNSPLHF	TGCGCCAGCAGCTTGGGACAGGGCCCTAATTCACCCCTCCACTTT
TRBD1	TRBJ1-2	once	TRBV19	CASSFFGTGFGHGYTF	TGTGCCAGTAGTTTTTTCGGGACAGGGTTTGGTCATGGCTACACCTTC
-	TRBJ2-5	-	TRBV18	CASSPPGQGGETQYF	TGTGCCAGCTCACCACCGGGGCAGGGGGGCGAGACCCAGTACTTC
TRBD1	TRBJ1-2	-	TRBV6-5	CASSLRQGVDTF	TGTGCCAGCAGCCTCCGACAGGGCGTCGACACCTTC
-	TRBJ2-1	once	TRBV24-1	CATSDSSRLLNEQFF	TGTGCCACCAGTGATTCTTCCAGGCTGTTGAATGAGCAGTTCTTC
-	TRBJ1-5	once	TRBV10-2	CASSESTVNQPQHF	TGCGCCAGCAGTGAGTCTACAGTTAATCAGCCCCAGCATTTT
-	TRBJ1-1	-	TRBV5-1	CASSLVRGSMNTEAFF	TGCGCCAGCAGCTTGGTGAGGGGGAGTATGAACACTGAAGCTTTCTTT
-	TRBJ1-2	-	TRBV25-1	CASSEATEVYGYTF	TGTGCCAGCAGTGAGGCGACAGAAGTTTATGGCTACACCTTC
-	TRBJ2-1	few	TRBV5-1	CASSFTKTSYNEQFF	TGCGCCAGCAGCTTTACCAAAACATCCTACAATGAGCAGTTCTTC
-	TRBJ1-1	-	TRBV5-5	CASIPMGRGDTEAFF	TGTGCCAGCATCCCCATGGGCAGGGGTGACACTGAAGCTTTCTTT
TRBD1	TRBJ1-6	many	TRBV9	CASSVALHGTGDSPLHF	TGTGCCAGCAGCGTAGCCCTCCACGGGACAGGGGATTCACCCCTCCACTTT
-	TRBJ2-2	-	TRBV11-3	CASSSRAGELFF	TGTGCCAGCAGCTCCCGCGCCGGGGAGCTGTTTTTT
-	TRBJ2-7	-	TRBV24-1	CATSMTGTEQYF	TGTGCCACCAGTATGACAGGCACCGAGCAGTACTTC
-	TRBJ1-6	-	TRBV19	CASRLRDTGSPLHF	TGTGCCAGTAGACTCCGGGACACCGGATCACCCCTCCACTTT
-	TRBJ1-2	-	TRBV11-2	CASSLGRGQRTNYGYTF	TGTGCCAGCAGCTTAGGGCGGGGGCAGCGAACTAACTATGGCTACACCTTC
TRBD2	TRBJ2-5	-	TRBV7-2	CASSLVAGGTLGTQYF	TGTGCCAGCAGCTTAGTAGCGGGGGGTACCTTGGGGACCCAGTACTTC
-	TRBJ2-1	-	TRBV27	CASSPRMVGRNEQFF	TGTGCCAGCAGTCCCCGGATGGTAGGGAGAAATGAGCAGTTCTTC
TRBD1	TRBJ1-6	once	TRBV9	CASSPQTGWGSPLHF	TGTGCCAGCAGCCCCCAGACAGGGTGGGGTTCACCCCTCCACTTT
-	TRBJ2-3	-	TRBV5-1	CASSPTGGGVDTQYF	TGCGCCAGCAGCCCTACCGGAGGGGGCGTAGATACGCAGTATTTT
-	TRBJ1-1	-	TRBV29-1	CSARLPLQGNTEAFF	TGCAGCGCTCGTCTTCCCTTACAGGGGAACACTGAAGCTTTCTTT
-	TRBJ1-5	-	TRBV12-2	CASRLTGQVNQPQHF	TGTGCAAGTCGCTTAACGGGACAGGTCAATCAGCCCCAGCATTTT